The subject of this entry is one TCR beta chain. The specificity of this receptor is unknown. Base qualities are missing; no much larger clone stands one base away. The data stem from a study of Ad26.COV2.S vaccination and SARS-CoV-2 variants (dated by TCRdb to the early 2020s). Background on the whole study: Vaccine-arm donors came from COV1001, a multicentre, randomized, double-blind, placebo-controlled phase I-IIa trial of Ad26.COV2.S in healthy adults. Ad26.COV2.S was given intramuscularly at 5x10^10 or 1x10^11 viral particles, as a single shot or as two shots 56 days apart. Trial participants were randomized into five groups of five, in which low-dose or high-dose Ad26.COV2.S was given once or twice, or placebo was given on both occasions. The TCR-sequenced set comprised approximately 32 samples: some 20 Ad26.COV2.S vaccine recipients, 5 placebo recipients and 8 SARS-CoV-2 convalescent individuals. Sequencing of the TCRbeta repertoire served to evaluate the specificity and breadth of SARS-CoV-2-reactive T cell receptors following Ad26.COV2.S vaccination. Blinding of investigators to trial group allocation was maintained during experiments and outcome assessment.

V is clipped by 3 bases and J by 1 base, and the sequence between their germline boundaries is 14 bases long. In the germline V gene, CDR1 corresponds to SGHRS and CDR2 to YFSETQ. CDR3 length: 15 amino acids, cysteine to phenylalanine. The retained sequence is limited to the CDR3, 45 bases, with the frame set at the first base. Overall study outcomes, separate from this receptor: Ad26.COV2.S recipients had higher spike-specific TCR breadth than placebo recipients (P = 0.0014). After vaccination, spike-specific CD8+ and CD4+ T cell responses were reported to show substantial breadth. Non-spike TCR breadth was comparable between vaccine and placebo recipients, consistent with the vaccine containing only spike. It was noted by the authors that total T cell responses may have been underestimated by the TCR breadth and depth analyses. The study lacked the statistical power to compare responses across vaccine doses or regimens.

The treatment or condition label, as the study defines it: some 20 received Ad26.COV2.S at low or high dose, single or two shots; 5 received placebo; per-sample allocation not given. Repertoires of vaccine and placebo recipients were sequenced from samples taken on day 63 after the first injection. In Cohort 1b, 20 to 25 adults aged 18-55 years were enrolled at a single site in Boston, USA, between 29 July and 7 August 2020. Ad26.COV2.S was a replication-incompetent adenovirus type 26 vector that expressed a prefusion-stabilized SARS-CoV-2 spike protein derived from the original Wuhan strain. The immunoSEQ Assay was used to sequence TCRbeta CDR3 regions. After extraction, genomic DNA underwent amplification by bias-controlled multiplex PCR, followed by high-throughput sequencing. The study's own analysis went as follows. Collapsing and filtering of sequences were performed to quantify the absolute abundance of each unique TCRbeta CDR3 region. T cell fraction was estimated by normalizing TCRbeta template counts to usable DNA, with usable DNA measured through amplification of reference genes found in all nucleated cells. Repertoire TCRs were annotated as SARS-CoV-2-specific when V gene, CDR3 amino acid sequence and J gene were exactly matched to a known reactive TCR set. The reference SARS-CoV-2 TCR set came from MIRA and was filtered for enrichment in COVID-19-positive ImmuneCODE repertoires, removing public or cross-reactive TCRs. Using the MIRA antigens, annotated TCRs were further analysed by specific ORF or by position within an ORF. Breadth was defined as the number of annotated unique rearrangements divided by the total number of unique productive rearrangements, and depth was defined as the summed frequency of the annotated unique rearrangements. Group comparisons of TCR breadth used two-sided Wilcoxon rank-sum tests. Not all clones reach the TCRdb copy of this immuneACCESS table, which keeps in-frame sequences only. Checked studies attribute under half of the gap to unresolved V genes and leave the rest unexplained. That table furnishes V, J and clone size, whereas the DNA furnished D and trimming. For this sample there are about 350,000 clones; 88% appear just once. Of the sample, approximately 5.9% is held by the ten largest clones.

The chain joins TRBV5-1 to TRBJ2-7, and the D gene may be TRBD2, 6 bases matching. This clonotype originated in a person between 18 and 59 years old who received the Ad26.COV2.S COVID-19 vaccine or a placebo. Material: peripheral blood, obtained in a trial of Ad26.COV2.S vaccine versus placebo. The CDR3: CASSYDGTSSYEQYF. Here is the DNA: TGCGCCAGCAGCTACGACGGGACTTCATCCTACGAGCAGTACTTC.